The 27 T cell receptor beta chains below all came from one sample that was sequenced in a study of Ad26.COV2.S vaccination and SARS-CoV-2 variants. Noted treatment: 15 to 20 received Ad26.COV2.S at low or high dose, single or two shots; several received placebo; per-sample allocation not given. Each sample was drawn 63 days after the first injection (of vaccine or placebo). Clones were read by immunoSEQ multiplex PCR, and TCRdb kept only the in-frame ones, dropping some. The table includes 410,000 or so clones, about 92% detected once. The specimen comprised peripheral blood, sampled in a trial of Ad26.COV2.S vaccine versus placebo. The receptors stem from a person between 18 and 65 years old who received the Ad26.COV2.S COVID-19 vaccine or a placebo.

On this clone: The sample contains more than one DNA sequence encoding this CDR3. The DNA of the CDR3 is TGTGCCAGTAGTATTCTCGGGTATGGCTACACCTTC. The encoded protein is CASSILGYGYTF. The rearrangement uses TRBV19 and TRBJ1-2; D call uncertain. Germline loops: CDR1 LNHDA, CDR2 SQIVND (reference sequence). V dropped 3 bases and J dropped 5 bases, with 7 bases sitting between them. This CDR3 spans 12 amino acids.

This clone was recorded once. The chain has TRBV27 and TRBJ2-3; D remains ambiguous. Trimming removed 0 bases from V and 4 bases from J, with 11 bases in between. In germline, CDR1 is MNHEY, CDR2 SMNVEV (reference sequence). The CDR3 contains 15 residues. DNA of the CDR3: TGTGCCAGCAGTTTATCGGTAGCCGCCCCAGATACGCAGTATTTT. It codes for CASSLSVAAPDTQYF.

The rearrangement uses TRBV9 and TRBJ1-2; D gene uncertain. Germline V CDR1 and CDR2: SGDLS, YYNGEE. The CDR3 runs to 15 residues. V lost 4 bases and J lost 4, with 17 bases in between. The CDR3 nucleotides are TGTGCCAGCAGCCCCCCCTCCGGAGGTTTCTATGGCTACACCTTC. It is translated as CASSPPSGGFYGYTF.

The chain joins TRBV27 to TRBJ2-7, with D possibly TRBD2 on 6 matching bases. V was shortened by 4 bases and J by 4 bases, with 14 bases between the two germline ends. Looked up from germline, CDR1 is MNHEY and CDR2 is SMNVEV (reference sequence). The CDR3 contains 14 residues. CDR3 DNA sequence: TGTGCCAGCAGTTCAAGTAAGGGAGGATACGAGCAGTACTTC. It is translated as CASSSSKGGYEQYF.

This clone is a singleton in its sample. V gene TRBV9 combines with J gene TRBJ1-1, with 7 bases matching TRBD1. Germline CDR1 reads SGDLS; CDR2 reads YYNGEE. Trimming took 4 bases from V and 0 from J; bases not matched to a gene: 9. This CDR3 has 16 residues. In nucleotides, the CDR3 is TGTGCCAGCAGCCCACGGGACAGCTATATGAACACTGAAGCTTTCTTT. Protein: CASSPRDSYMNTEAFF.

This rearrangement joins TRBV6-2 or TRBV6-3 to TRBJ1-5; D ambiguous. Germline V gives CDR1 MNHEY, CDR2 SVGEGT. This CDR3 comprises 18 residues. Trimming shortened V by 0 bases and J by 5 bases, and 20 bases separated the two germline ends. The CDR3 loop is CASSYSIHDESWDQPQHF. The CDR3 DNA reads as TGTGCCAGCAGTTACTCGATTCATGACGAGTCATGGGATCAGCCCCAGCATTTT.

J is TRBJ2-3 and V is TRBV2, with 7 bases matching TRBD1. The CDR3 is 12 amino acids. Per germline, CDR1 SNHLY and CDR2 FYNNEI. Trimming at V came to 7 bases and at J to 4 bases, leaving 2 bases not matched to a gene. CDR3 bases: TGTGCCAGCAAAGACAGGGCAGATACGCAGTATTTT. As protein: CASKDRADTQYF.

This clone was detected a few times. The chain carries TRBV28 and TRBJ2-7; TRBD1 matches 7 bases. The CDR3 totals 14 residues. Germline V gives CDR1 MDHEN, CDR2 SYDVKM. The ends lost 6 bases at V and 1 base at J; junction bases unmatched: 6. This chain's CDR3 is CASSQGGRSYEQYF. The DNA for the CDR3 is TGTGCCAGCAGCCAAGGGGGCAGGTCCTACGAGCAGTACTTC.

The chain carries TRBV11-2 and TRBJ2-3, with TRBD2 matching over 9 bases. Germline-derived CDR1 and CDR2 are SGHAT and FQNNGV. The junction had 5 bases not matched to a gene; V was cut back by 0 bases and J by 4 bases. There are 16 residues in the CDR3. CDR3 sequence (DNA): TGTGCCAGCAGCTTAGAGATTAGCGGGGGACCAGATACGCAGTATTTT. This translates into CASSLEISGGPDTQYF. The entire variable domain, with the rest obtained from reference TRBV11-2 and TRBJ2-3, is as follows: EAGVAQSPRYKIIEKRQSVAFWCNPISGHATLYWYQQILGQGPKLLIQFQNNGVVDDSQLPKDRFSAERLKGVDSTLKIQPAKLEDSAVYLCASSLEISGGPDTQYFGPGTRLTVL.

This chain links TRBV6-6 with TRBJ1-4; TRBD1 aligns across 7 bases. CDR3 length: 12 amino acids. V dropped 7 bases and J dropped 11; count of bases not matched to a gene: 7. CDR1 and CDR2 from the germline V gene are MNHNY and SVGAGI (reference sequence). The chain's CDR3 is CASTTGQEKLFF. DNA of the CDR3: TGTGCCAGCACTACAGGACAGGAGAAACTGTTTTTT.

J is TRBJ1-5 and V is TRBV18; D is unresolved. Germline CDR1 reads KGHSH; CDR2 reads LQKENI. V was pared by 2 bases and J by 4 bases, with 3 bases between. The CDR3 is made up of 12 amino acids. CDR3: CASSPANQPQHF. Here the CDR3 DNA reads TGTGCCAGCTCACCAGCGAATCAGCCCCAGCATTTT.

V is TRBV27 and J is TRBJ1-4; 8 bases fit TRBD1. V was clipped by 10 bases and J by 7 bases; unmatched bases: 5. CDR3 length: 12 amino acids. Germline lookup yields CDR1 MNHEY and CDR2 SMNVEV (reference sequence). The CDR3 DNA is TGTGCCACCAGGGGGCTGGGTGAAAAACTGTTTTTT. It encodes CATRGLGEKLFF.

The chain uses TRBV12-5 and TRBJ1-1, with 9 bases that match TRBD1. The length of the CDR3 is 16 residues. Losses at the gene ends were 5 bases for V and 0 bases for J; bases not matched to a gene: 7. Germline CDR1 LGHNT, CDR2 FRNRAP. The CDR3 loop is CASGPGTGYLNTEAFF. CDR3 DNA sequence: TGTGCTAGTGGTCCCGGGACAGGGTATCTGAACACTGAAGCTTTCTTT.

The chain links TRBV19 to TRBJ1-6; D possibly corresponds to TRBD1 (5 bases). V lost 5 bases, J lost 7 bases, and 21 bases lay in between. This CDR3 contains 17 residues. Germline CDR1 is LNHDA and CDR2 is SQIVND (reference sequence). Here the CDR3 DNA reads TGTGCCAGTAGTCCGGCGGGGGAGGTCGAAAAGAATTCACCCCTCCACTTT. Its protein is CASSPAGEVEKNSPLHF.

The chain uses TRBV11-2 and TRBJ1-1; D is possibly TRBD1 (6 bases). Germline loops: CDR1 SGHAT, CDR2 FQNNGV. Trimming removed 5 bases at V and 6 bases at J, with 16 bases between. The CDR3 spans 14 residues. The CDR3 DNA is TGTGCCAGCAGCCGAGGACAGACCCCTCCTGAAGCTTTCTTT. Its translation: CASSRGQTPPEAFF.

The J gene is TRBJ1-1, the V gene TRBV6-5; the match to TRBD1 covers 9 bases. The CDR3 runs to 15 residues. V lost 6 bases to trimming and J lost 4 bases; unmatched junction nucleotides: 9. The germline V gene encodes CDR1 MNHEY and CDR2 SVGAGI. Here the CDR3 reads CASSPSTGGSTEAFF. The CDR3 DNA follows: TGTGCCAGCAGCCCCTCGACAGGGGGGAGCACTGAAGCTTTCTTT.

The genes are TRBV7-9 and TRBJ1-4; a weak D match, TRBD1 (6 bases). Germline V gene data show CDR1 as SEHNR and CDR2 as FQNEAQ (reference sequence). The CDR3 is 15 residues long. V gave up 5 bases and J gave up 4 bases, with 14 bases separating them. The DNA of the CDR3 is TGTGCCAGCAGCGGGGGGGACACCCTTAATGAAAAACTGTTTTTT. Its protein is CASSGGDTLNEKLFF. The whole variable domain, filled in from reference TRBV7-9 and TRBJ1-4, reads DTGVSQNPRHKITKRGQNVTFRCDPISEHNRLYWYRQTLGQGPEFLTYFQNEAQLEKSRLLSDRFSAERPKGSFSTLEIQRTEQGDSAMYLCASSGGDTLNEKLFFGSGTQLSVL.

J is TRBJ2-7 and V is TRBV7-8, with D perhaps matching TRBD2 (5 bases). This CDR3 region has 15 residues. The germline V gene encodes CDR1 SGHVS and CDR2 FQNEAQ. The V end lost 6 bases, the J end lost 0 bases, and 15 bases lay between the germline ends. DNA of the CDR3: TGTGCCAGCAGTTTTAGCGACGGAAGCTCCTACGAGCAGTACTTC. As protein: CASSFSDGSSYEQYF.

CDR3 DNA: TGTGCCAGTAATCCCGGGACACCGTACGAGCAGTACTTC. Its translation: CASNPGTPYEQYF. This sequence joins TRBV19 and TRBJ2-7; tentatively, D is TRBD1 (6 bases). CDR1 is LNHDA and CDR2 is SQIVND in the germline V gene (reference sequence). The CDR3 is 13 amino acids. Trimming stripped 7 bases from V and 4 bases from J, with 14 bases between. Together with reference TRBV19 and TRBJ2-7, the CDR3 gives the full variable domain: DGGITQSPKYLFRKEGQNVTLSCEQNLNHDAMYWYRQDPGQGLRLIYYSQIVNDFQKGDIAEGYSVSREKKESFPLTVTSAQKNPTAFYLCASNPGTPYEQYFGPGTRLTVT.

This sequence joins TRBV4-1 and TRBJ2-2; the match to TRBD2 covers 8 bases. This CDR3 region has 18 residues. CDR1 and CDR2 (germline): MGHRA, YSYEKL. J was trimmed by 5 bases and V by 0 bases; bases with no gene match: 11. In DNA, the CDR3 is TGCGCCAGCAGCCAAGATATGTCCGGGGGGGCGGGAACCGGGGAGCTGTTTTTT. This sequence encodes CASSQDMSGGAGTGELFF.

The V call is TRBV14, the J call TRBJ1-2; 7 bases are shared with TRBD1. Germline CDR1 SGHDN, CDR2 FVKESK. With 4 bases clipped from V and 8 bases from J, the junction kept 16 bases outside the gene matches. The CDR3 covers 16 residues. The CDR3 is CASSRFGRDSGGGYTF. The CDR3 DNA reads TGTGCCAGCAGCCGCTTCGGCAGGGACAGCGGAGGGGGCTACACCTTC. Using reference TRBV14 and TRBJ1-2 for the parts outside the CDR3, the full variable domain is EAGVTQFPSHSVIEKGQTVTLRCDPISGHDNLYWYRRVMGKEIKFLLHFVKESKQDESGMPNNRFLAERTGGTYSTLKVQPAELEDSGVYFCASSRFGRDSGGGYTFGSGTRLTVV.

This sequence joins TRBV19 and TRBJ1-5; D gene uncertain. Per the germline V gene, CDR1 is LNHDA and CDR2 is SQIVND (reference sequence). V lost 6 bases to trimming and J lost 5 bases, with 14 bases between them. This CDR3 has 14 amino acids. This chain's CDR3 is CASSVEGWDQPQHF. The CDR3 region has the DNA TGTGCCAGTAGCGTGGAAGGGTGGGATCAGCCCCAGCATTTT.

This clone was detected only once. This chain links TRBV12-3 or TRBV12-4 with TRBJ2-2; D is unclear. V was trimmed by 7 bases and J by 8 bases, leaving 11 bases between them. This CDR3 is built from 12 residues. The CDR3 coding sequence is TGTGCCAGCACCACGAAGAGGGGGGAGCTGTTTTTT. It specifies CASTTKRGELFF.

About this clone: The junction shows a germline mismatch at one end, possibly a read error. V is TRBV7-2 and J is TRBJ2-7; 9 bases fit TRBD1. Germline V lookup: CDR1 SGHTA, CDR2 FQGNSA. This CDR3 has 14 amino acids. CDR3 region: CAGRLTGGMHEQYF. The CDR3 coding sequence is TGTGCCGGCAGGTTAACAGGGGGCATGCACGAGCAGTACTTC.

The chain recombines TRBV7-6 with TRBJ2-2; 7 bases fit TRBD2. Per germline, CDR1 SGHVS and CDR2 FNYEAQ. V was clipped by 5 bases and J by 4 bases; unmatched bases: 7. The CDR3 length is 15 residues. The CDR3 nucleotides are TGTGCCAGCAGCACCCGCGGGGGAGCCACCGGGGAGCTGTTTTTT. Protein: CASSTRGGATGELFF.

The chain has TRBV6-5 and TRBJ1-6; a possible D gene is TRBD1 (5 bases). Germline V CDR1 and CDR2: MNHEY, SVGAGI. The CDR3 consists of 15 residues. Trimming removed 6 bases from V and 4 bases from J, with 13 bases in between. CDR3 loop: CASRGPTAYNSPLHF. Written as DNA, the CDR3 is TGTGCCAGCAGGGGCCCGACAGCTTATAATTCACCCCTCCACTTT.

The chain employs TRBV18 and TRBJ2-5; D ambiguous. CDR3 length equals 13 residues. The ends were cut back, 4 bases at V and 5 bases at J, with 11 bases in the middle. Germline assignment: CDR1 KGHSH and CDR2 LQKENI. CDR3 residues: CASSQGLTETQYF. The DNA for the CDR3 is TGTGCCAGCTCACAAGGGCTAACGGAGACCCAGTACTTC.